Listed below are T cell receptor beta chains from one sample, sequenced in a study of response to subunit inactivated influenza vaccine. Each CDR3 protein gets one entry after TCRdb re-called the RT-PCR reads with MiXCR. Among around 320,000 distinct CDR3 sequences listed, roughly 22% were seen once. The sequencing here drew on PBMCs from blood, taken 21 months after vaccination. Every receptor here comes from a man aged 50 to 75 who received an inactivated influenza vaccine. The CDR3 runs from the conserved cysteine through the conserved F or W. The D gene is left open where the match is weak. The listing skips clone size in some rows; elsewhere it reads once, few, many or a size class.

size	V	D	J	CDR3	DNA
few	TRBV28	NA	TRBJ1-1	CASSFRGLRAEAFF	TGTGCCAGCAGTTTTCGGGGGCTCAGGGCTGAAGCTTTCTTT
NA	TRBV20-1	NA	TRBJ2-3	CSGRDTQYF	TGCAGTGGTCGAGATACGCAGTATTTT
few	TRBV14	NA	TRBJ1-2	CASSQDGGTHYGYTF	TGTGCCAGCAGCCAAGATGGGGGCACTCACTATGGCTACACCTTC
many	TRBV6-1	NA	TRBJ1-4	CASSPGLFEKLFF	TGTGCCAGCAGCCCGGGACTGTTTGAAAAACTGTTTTTT
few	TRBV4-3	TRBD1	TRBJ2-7	CASSQRTGVTYEQYF	TGCGCCAGCAGCCAACGGACAGGGGTCACCTACGAGCAGTACTTC
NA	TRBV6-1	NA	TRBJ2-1	CASSGSNNEQFF	TGTGCCAGCAGTGGTTCCAACAATGAGCAGTTCTTC
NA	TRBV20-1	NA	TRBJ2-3	CSAPDSSSSTDTQYF	TGCAGTGCACCCGACAGTAGCTCTAGCACAGATACGCAGTATTTT
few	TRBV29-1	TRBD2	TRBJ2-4	CSVGQLGGTPGGAKNIQYF	TGCAGCGTTGGACAACTGGGGGGGACCCCGGGGGGAGCCAAAAACATTCAGTACTTC
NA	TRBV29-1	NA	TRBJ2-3	CSVEDRTSTDTQYF	TGCAGCGTTGAGGACAGAACTAGCACAGATACGCAGTATTTT
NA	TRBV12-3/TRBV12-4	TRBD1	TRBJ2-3	CASSLNRGDTQYF	TGTGCCAGCAGTTTAAACAGGGGTGATACGCAGTATTTT
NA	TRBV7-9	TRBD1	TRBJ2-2	CASSFSPGGRTGELFF	TGTGCCAGCAGCTTTAGTCCAGGGGGTCGGACCGGGGAGCTGTTTTTT
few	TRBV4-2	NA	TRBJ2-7	CASSRLDGGYEQYF	TGTGCCAGCAGCCGGCTCGACGGCGGATACGAGCAGTACTTC
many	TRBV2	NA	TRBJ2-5	CASTITREETQYF	TGTGCCAGCACAATTACTAGAGAAGAGACCCAGTACTTC
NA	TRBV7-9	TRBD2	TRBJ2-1	CASSPGVAGYNEQFF	TGTGCCAGCAGTCCCGGGGTAGCGGGTTACAATGAGCAGTTCTTC
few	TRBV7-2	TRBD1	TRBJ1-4	CASSLGQGKLLFF	TGTGCCAGCAGCTTGGGACAGGGGAAATTACTGTTTTTT
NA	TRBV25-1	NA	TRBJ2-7	CASSPGEYEQYF	TGTGCCAGCAGCCCGGGGGAATACGAGCAGTACTTC
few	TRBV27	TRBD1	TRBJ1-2	CASRAGGRGFYGYTF	TGTGCCAGCAGAGCAGGGGGCAGGGGGTTCTATGGCTACACCTTC
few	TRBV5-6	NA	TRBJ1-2	CASSSLAATFIYGYTF	TGTGCCAGCAGCTCCCTGGCAGCTACCTTTATCTATGGCTACACCTTC
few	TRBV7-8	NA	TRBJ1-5	CASSSYTEANQPQHF	TGTGCCAGCAGCTCCTATACCGAGGCCAATCAGCCCCAGCATTTT
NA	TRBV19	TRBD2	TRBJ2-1	CASSLAGGVNEQFF	TGTGCCAGTAGTTTAGCGGGAGGAGTCAATGAGCAGTTCTTC
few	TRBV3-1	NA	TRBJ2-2	CASIRSGTSTGELFF	TGTGCCAGCATCCGGTCCGGGACCTCCACCGGGGAGCTGTTTTTT
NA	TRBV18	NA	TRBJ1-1	CASSPEVGNTEAFF	TGTGCCAGCTCACCAGAAGTAGGGAACACTGAAGCTTTCTTT
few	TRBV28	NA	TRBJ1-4	CASSLVSWRADEKLFF	TGTGCCAGCAGTTTAGTTTCGTGGCGGGCGGATGAAAAACTGTTTTTT
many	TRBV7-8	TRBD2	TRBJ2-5	CASSGSPSGRFQETQYF	TGTGCCAGCAGCGGAAGTCCTAGCGGGAGATTTCAAGAGACCCAGTACTTC
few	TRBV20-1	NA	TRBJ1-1	CSARGGGRSTEAFF	TGCAGTGCTAGAGGGGGGGGCCGGAGCACTGAAGCTTTCTTT
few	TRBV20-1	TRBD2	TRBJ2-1	CSERLAVNNEQFF	TGCAGTGAGCGACTAGCTGTTAACAATGAGCAGTTCTTC
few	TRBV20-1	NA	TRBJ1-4	CSATTRSNEKLFF	TGCAGTGCAACGACAAGGAGTAATGAAAAACTGTTTTTT
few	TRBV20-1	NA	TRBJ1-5	CSARTGLSNQPQHF	TGCAGTGCTAGGACGGGCCTTAGCAATCAGCCCCAGCATTTT
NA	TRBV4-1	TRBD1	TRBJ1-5	CASSQGRGTSNQPQHF	TGCGCCAGCAGCCAAGGCAGGGGGACTAGCAATCAGCCCCAGCATTTT
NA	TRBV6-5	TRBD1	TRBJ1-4	CASSYLMDRVGGKLFF	TGTGCCAGCAGTTACTTAATGGACAGGGTCGGGGGCAAACTGTTTTTT
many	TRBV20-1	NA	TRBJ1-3	CSAKGFRNTIYF	TGCAGTGCTAAGGGTTTCAGAAACACCATATATTTT
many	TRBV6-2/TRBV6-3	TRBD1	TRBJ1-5	CASSYSGQGNQPQHF	TGTGCCAGCAGTTACTCGGGACAGGGGAATCAGCCCCAGCATTTT
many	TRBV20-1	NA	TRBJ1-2	CSARDPGRHNYGYTF	TGCAGTGCTAGGGACCCGGGGAGGCACAACTATGGCTACACCTTC
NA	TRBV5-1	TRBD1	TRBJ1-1	CASTLTGGASEAFF	TGCGCCAGCACCCTAACAGGGGGCGCTTCTGAAGCTTTCTTT
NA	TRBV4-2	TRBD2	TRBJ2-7	CASSQDPLAGGGEQYF	TGTGCCAGCAGCCAAGACCCTCTAGCGGGGGGCGGGGAGCAGTACTTC
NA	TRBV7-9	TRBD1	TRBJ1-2	CASSGGDRVSGYTF	TGTGCCAGCAGCGGGGGGGACAGGGTGTCGGGCTACACCTTC
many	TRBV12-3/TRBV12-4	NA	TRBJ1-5	CASSSNNQPQHF	TGTGCCAGCAGTTCCAACAATCAGCCCCAGCATTTT
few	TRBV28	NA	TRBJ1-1	CASTLGGAATEAFF	TGTGCCAGCACCCTGGGGGGGGCAGCCACTGAAGCTTTCTTT
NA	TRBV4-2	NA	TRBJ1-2	CASSQPRGDYGYTF	TGTGCCAGCAGCCAACCTCGGGGGGACTATGGCTACACCTTC
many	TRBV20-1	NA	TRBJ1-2	CSAREGSNYGYTF	TGCAGTGCTAGAGAAGGCAGCAACTATGGCTACACCTTC
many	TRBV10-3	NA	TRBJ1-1	CAISERDLNTEAFF	TGTGCCATCAGTGAGAGAGACCTGAACACTGAAGCTTTCTTT
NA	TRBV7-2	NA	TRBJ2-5	CASSLAPRAQQETQYF	TGTGCCAGCAGCTTAGCCCCCAGGGCCCAACAAGAGACCCAGTACTTC
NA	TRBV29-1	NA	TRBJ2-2	CSAVDSFANTGELFF	TGCAGCGCCGTCGACAGTTTCGCGAACACCGGGGAGCTGTTTTTT
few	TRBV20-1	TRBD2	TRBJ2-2	CSAMGLAALNTGELFF	TGCAGTGCTATGGGACTAGCGGCCCTTAACACCGGGGAGCTGTTTTTT